This T cell receptor (beta chain) was retrieved from a study of lymphopenia after photon versus proton radiotherapy. Study results and limitations: Authors raise, but do not show, better survival with proton therapy. Oligoclonal CD8+ Temra expansion after nadir drove photon patients' diversity drop.

On this clone itself: Its antigen remains unidentified.

V was cut by 2 bases and J by 5 bases, with 9 bases left in between. Germline assignment: CDR1 GTSNPN and CDR2 SVGIG (reference sequence). The CDR3 runs to 13 residues. Only in-frame clones appear in the TCRdb table, and some are missing; sequencing was by immunoSEQ multiplex PCR. The table includes tens of thousands of clones, 84% detected once. This chain connects TRBV30 to TRBJ1-4; D uncertain. The source is a woman between 65 and 79 years old with pancreatic cancer. The sample in question was peripheral blood, obtained from a patient treated with proton-based radiotherapy. CDR3 nucleotide sequence: TGTGCCTGGAGTAATAGAGACAATGAAAAACTGTTTTTT. Its protein product is CAWSNRDNEKLFF.